This T cell receptor beta chain was sequenced in a study of Ad26.COV2.S vaccination and SARS-CoV-2 variants. Study in general: The donor participated in the COV1001 trial, in its Ad26.COV2.S arm. General study results and limits: TCR breadth and depth estimates may have understated total T cell responses.

As to this clone: Its antigen is as yet unknown.

This CDR3 has 13 residues. The V gene lost 4 bases and the J gene lost 0 bases, with 8 bases spanning the gap. Per germline, CDR1 SQVTM and CDR2 ANQGSEA. This sample's treatment: some 19 received Ad26.COV2.S at low or high dose, single or two shots; 5 received placebo; per-sample allocation not given. It was on day 63 after the first vaccine or placebo injection that samples were taken. In Boston, an adult donor aged 18-55 years took part. Here immunoSEQ multiplex PCR was the method, and the copy in TCRdb shows in-frame clones only, minus some. The sample has almost 400,000 clones; approximately 91% are singletons.

V is TRBV29-1 and J is TRBJ2-3; weak D call: TRBD2 (6 bases). Sequences were derived from peripheral blood, sampled in a trial of Ad26.COV2.S vaccine versus placebo. The TCR was taken from a person between 18 and 59 years old who received the Ad26.COV2.S COVID-19 vaccine or a placebo. The CDR3 bases are TGCAGCGTTGCGCTAGCGAGCACAGATACGCAGTATTTT. Translation gives CSVALASTDTQYF.